This T cell receptor (beta chain) was sequenced in a study of blood T cells in healthy people across ages. Germline loops: CDR1 MDHEN, CDR2 SYDVKM. This CDR3 is 14 amino acids long. Trimming removed 5 bases from V and 2 bases from J, with 10 bases in between. A second PCR, run for about 7 to 11 cycles, used a sample-barcoded 5' primer plus a J-beta primer mix. Carrying 12 random nucleotides, a template-switch adaptor labeled each individual cDNA molecule. TCRdb reprocessed the 5' RACE reads with MiXCR, giving one entry per CDR3 protein. The sample has 900,000 to 950,000 distinct CDR3 sequences; just under 30% are singletons. The sample holds many counts of this clonotype. Its antigen is not identified. Whole-study findings and limits: Possibly confounding the expanded clonotype changes was the fact that donor CMV status was unknown. Higher diversity and more naive CD4+ cells were features of long-lived donors, compared to aged donors.

This sample was also put to use in a study of T cells of mothers and their children. That report notes: Unrelated pairs and related pairs have their TCR recombination output shaped similarly by thymic selection.

V usage is TRBV28 and J usage is TRBJ2-4, with a weak D call TRBD1 (6 bases). The specimen was blood. The TCR comes from a woman aged 40 to 49 in good health. The CDR3 region is CASSPGQTKNIQYF. CDR3 bases: TGTGCCAGCAGTCCCGGACAGACCAAAAACATTCAGTACTTC.